This T cell receptor (beta chain) was captured by sequencing in a study of blood T cell repertoires in COVID-19. Repertoires were generated with immunoSEQ multiplex PCR, while TCRdb's copy carries only in-frame clones and drops some. The sample records some 490,000 clones, approximately 86% being singletons. CDR1 and CDR2 (germline): WNHNN, SYGVQD (reference sequence). The CDR3 has 14 amino acids. The germline V and J ends were trimmed by 4 bases and 0 bases, with 7 bases remaining between them. The clonotype originates from a woman aged 60-70 years who had recovered from COVID-19. Sequenced: PBMCs or T cells enriched from blood (not recorded which). The chain combines TRBV10-1 with TRBJ1-3, with a tentative D call TRBD1 (6 bases). The CDR3 region is CASSATGSGNTIYF. As DNA, the CDR3 is TGCGCCAGCAGTGCGACAGGCTCTGGAAACACCATATATTTT.